This T cell receptor (beta chain) was found in a study of metastatic and nonmetastatic thyroid tumors (dated by TCRdb to 2018 to 2020). With respect to the entire study: The researchers compared repertoires between peripheral blood samples and tumor or nodule tissue samples from patients with malignant or benign thyroid disease.

No treatment had been received by any patient before thyroid surgery. The study retrospectively analysed patient clinical samples collected from the early 2010s to the late 2010s using T-cell receptor beta sequencing. Study-wide findings and limitations: In both blood and tumor samples, malignant tumors were reported to have significantly higher TCR beta diversity than benign nodules.

As for this clone: Which antigen it targets is not known. No base quality values were provided; no much bigger clone lies one nucleotide off.

Receptor amplification or capture employed PCR. Sequencing was performed on an Illumina HiSeq 4000. High-throughput sequencing was used to profile the TCR beta-chain CDR3 region of each patient. Per the authors' processing: Drawing on CDR3 differences between clinicopathological groups, the researchers built a classifier meant to tell apart patients with distant-metastatic papillary thyroid cancer. To measure repertoire diversity the researchers used the Shannon index, while the Morisita-Horn index served to gauge how similar the tumor and blood repertoires were. The raw public reads went through TCRdb reprocessing: fastp at Q25, MiXCR clone calling, in-frame beta chains kept. The V and J calls were not made by the authors but by TCRdb's processing. For this sample there are approximately 65,000 clones; roughly 4% appear just once. Of the sample, about 20% falls within the top ten clones. This TCR was recovered from a female donor with papillary thyroid cancer or a benign thyroid nodule (not recorded which). Some clones in this sample may be carry-over from other donors' samples. Sample: blood.

The CDR3 reads as follows: CASSLGASEWTGELFF. The nucleotide sequence is given as TGCGCCAGCAGCTTGGGGGCTAGCGAGTGGACCGGGGAGCTGTTTTTT. This chain joins TRBV5-1 to TRBJ2-2; a tentative D match to TRBD2 spans 6 bases. According to the germline V gene, CDR1 reads SGHRS and CDR2 reads YFSETQ. V and J lose 0 bases and 5 bases, and a span of 14 bases separates them. The CDR3 sequence holds 16 residues, the cysteine and phenylalanine included. Here the CDR3 DNA is all that survives: 48 bases in frame from base 1.